The source of this T cell receptor beta chain is a study of a mutant IDH1 vaccine in newly diagnosed glioma. The overall study: The first vaccination came 4-6 weeks after radiotherapy alone, or with temozolomide cycles. Therapy received beforehand was radiotherapy, temozolomide, or both, with most patients given both.

CDR3 length equals 15 residues. Losses at the gene ends were 2 bases for V and 1 base for J; bases not matched to a gene: 4. Germline assignment: CDR1 SNHLY and CDR2 FYNNEI. Time point here: week 23, last vaccination. Each vaccine dose was 300 ug of mutant IDH1 20-mer peptide, with topical imiquimod. TCRdb keeps only in-frame clones here, not all; method: immunoSEQ multiplex PCR. Of roughly 60,000 clones listed, roughly 80% are singletons. As for this clone: The antigen remains unidentified.

The material sequenced was PBMCs, taken from a glioma patient whose treatment included an IDH1 peptide vaccine. The chain employs TRBV2 and TRBJ1-1; 7 nucleotides agree with TRBD1. The sequence was collected from a man in his forties with glioma. CDR3 nucleotides: TGTGCCAGCAGTGAACAGGGGGTTCGGAACACTGAAGCTTTCTTT. Amino acid sequence: CASSEQGVRNTEAFF. Combining the CDR3 with reference TRBV2 and TRBJ1-1 gives the whole variable domain EPEVTQTPSHQVTQMGQEVILRCVPISNHLYFYWYRQILGQKVEFLVSFYNNEISEKSEIFDDQFSVERPDGSNFTLKIRSTKLEDSAMYFCASSEQGVRNTEAFFGQGTRLTVV.